The T cell receptor (beta chain) under discussion was sequenced for a study of T cells in localized non-small cell lung cancer. On this clone itself: Its target is not known.

Some clones are missing from TCRdb's copy, which holds only in-frame ones; the method was immunoSEQ multiplex PCR. The sample lists 5,100 or so clones; around 60% were seen once. Findings of the study overall: Median detection of top 100 tumor clones in adjacent lung was 57 clones. Tumor trailed uninvolved adjacent lung in T cell clonality, which peaked there. Sequencing was restricted to one tumor region; therefore, heterogeneity remains possible.

Sequencing was performed on lymph node tissue, taken before any cancer treatment. The receptor comes from a male donor aged 60 or over with stage I squamous cell lung carcinoma.

In DNA form, the CDR3 reads TGTGCCAGCAGTGACGTGTTGGGGGGACACCAGCCCCAGCATTTT. It specifies CASSDVLGGHQPQHF. The V and J genes are TRBV6-8 and TRBJ1-5, with D maybe TRBD1 (6 bases). V was pared by 5 bases and J by 7 bases, with 18 bases between. CDR3 size: 15 residues. Germline loops: CDR1 MNHGY, CDR2 SAAAGT.